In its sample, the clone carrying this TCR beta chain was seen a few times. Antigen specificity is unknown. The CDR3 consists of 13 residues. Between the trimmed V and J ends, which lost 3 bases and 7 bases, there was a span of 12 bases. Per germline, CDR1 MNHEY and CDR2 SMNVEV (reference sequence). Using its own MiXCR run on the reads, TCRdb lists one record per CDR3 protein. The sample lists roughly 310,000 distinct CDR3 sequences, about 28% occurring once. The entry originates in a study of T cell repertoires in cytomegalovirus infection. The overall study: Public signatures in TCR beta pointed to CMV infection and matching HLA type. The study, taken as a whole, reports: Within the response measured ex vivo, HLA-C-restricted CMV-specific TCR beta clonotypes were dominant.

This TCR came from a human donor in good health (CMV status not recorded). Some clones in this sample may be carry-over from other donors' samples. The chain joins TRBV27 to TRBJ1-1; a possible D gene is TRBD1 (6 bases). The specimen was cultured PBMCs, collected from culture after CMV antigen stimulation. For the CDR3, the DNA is TGTGCCAGCAGTTTTTATCAACAGGGTGAAGCTTTCTTT. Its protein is CASSFYQQGEAFF.